The 24 T cell receptor beta chains reported below all come from one sample, sequenced in a study of cytomegalovirus exposure and HLA in healthy donors. Researchers ran the PCR with 60 Vbeta and 13 Jbeta primers. Generated by immunoSEQ multiplex PCR, the TCRdb table keeps only in-frame clones and is missing some. The sample holds some 140,000 clones; roughly three quarters are singletons and the top ten take over 2.5%. The specimen was PBMCs. Receptor source: a man in his forties in good health and CMV-seronegative.

The chain is built from TRBV5-1 and TRBJ2-2, with 15 nucleotides matching TRBD2. The CDR3 loop spans 19 amino acids. J lost 2 bases, V lost 6 bases, and 11 bases had no gene match. Germline V gives CDR1 SGHRS, CDR2 YFSETQ. This CDR3 is CASTRSGTSGGTNTGELFF. The CDR3 DNA is TGCGCCAGCACCCGATCGGGGACTAGCGGGGGGACTAACACCGGGGAGCTGTTTTTT.

This chain joins TRBV7-2 and TRBJ1-2, with TRBD1 matching over 7 bases. CDR3 size: 14 residues. Trimming at V came to 5 bases and at J to 4 bases, leaving 7 bases not matched to a gene. Germline-derived CDR1 and CDR2 are SGHTA and FQGNSA. The CDR3 DNA reads TGTGCCAGCAGCCGGGAGACAGGGACCTATGGCTACACCTTC. Its protein is CASSRETGTYGYTF. The variable domain in full, with the rest retrieved from reference TRBV7-2 and TRBJ1-2, is GAGVSQSPSNKVTEKGKDVELRCDPISGHTALYWYRQSLGQGLEFLIYFQGNSAPDKSGLPSDRFSAERTGGSVSTLTIQRTQQEDSAVYLCASSRETGTYGYTFGSGTRLTVV.

This clone has just one count. This rearrangement joins TRBV5-8 to TRBJ1-2; 7 nucleotides align to TRBD1. This CDR3 has 13 residues. Unmatched junction bases numbered 0, after V lost 2 bases and J lost 2 bases. Germline lookup yields CDR1 SGHTS and CDR2 YDEGEE. The CDR3 loop reads CASSFRGNYGYTF. The CDR3 nucleotides are TGTGCCAGCAGCTTCAGGGGGAACTATGGCTACACCTTC.

This clone was picked up a small number of times. The chain joins TRBV6-5 to TRBJ1-1; D uncertain. This CDR3 is 16 amino acids long. Germline CDR1 is MNHEY and CDR2 is SVGAGI. V was shortened by 3 bases and J by 0 bases, with 14 bases between the two germline ends. CDR3 in DNA: TGTGCCAGCAGTTATGGGCACCCTCAAATGAACACTGAAGCTTTCTTT. This encodes CASSYGHPQMNTEAFF.

The chain combines TRBV19 with TRBJ2-1; tentatively, D is TRBD2 (7 bases). V lost 5 bases and J lost 0, with 17 bases in between. CDR1 is LNHDA, CDR2 SQIVND, per germline (reference sequence). CDR3 length: 17 residues. CDR3 sequence reads: CASSPDGGRSSYNEQFF. The CDR3 nucleotides are TGTGCCAGTAGTCCGGACGGGGGGCGAAGCTCCTACAATGAGCAGTTCTTC.

This clone was recorded once. The chain carries TRBV19 and TRBJ1-5; 8 bases fit TRBD1. Trimming took 5 bases from V and 5 from J; bases not matched to a gene: 5. The CDR3 totals 14 residues. The germline CDR1 and CDR2 sequences are LNHDA and SQIVND (reference sequence). The CDR3 loop reads CASSRRGLDQPQHF. For the CDR3, the DNA is TGTGCCAGTAGTCGCAGGGGGCTTGATCAGCCCCAGCATTTT.

This clone was recorded once. The J gene is TRBJ2-7, the V gene TRBV4-1, with 7 positions matching TRBD2. The V and J ends lost 4 bases and 2 bases, in that order; junction bases with no gene match: 8. The germline gives CDR1 MGHRA, CDR2 YSYEKL. The CDR3 sequence is 15 residues long. CDR3: CASSLAWEGTYEQYF. The DNA of the CDR3 is TGCGCCAGCAGCCTCGCGTGGGAGGGAACCTACGAGCAGTACTTC.

The chain employs TRBV5-6 and TRBJ2-7; 9 bases are a match to TRBD2. The V gene end was trimmed by 3 bases and the J gene end by 5 bases; junction bases not matched to a gene: 6. Germline V gene lookup returns CDR1 SGHDT and CDR2 YYEEEE. The CDR3 length is 14 residues. CDR3: CASSWGLADNEQYF. Written as DNA, the CDR3 is TGTGCCAGCAGCTGGGGACTAGCAGACAACGAGCAGTACTTC.

The chain is built from TRBV6-4 and TRBJ2-1; 10 nucleotides line up with TRBD2. J gave up 7 bases and V 9 bases, and 6 bases lay outside the gene matches. Germline-derived CDR1 and CDR2 are MRHNA and SNTAGT. The CDR3 extends over 13 amino acids. The CDR3 reads CARGTSEANEQFF. The CDR3 coding sequence is TGTGCCAGAGGGACTAGCGAGGCTAATGAGCAGTTCTTC.

V and J are TRBV9 and TRBJ2-5; tentative D call: TRBD2 (7 bases). Between the trimmed V and J ends, which lost 5 bases and 5 bases, there was a span of 16 bases. The CDR3 covers 14 residues. Germline V gene lookup returns CDR1 SGDLS and CDR2 YYNGEE. The CDR3 DNA reads as TGTGCCAGCAGTGGCCGGGGGGCGACGGAGACCCAGTACTTC. It specifies CASSGRGATETQYF.

The rearrangement uses TRBV4-3 and TRBJ1-1, with no clear D. Trimming pared 1 base from V and 4 bases from J, leaving 10 bases between. This CDR3 contains 14 residues. Germline CDR1 LGHNA, CDR2 YSLEER. The CDR3: CASSQVEGTTEAFF. The CDR3 DNA is TGCGCCAGCAGCCAAGTCGAGGGAACCACTGAAGCTTTCTTT.

This chain connects TRBV7-2 to TRBJ2-7; tentatively, D is TRBD1 (6 bases). CDR3 length equals 12 residues. Trimming stripped 5 bases from V and 5 bases from J, with 10 bases between. Per germline, CDR1 SGHTA and CDR2 FQGNSA. The DNA for the CDR3 is TGTGCCAGCAGCCAACAGGGCCACGAGCAGTACTTC. It is translated as CASSQQGHEQYF.

Only a few counts were recorded for this clone. The same CDR3 arises from other DNA sequences in this sample as well. The chain uses TRBV18 and TRBJ2-1, with TRBD1 matching over 9 bases. Trimming took 4 bases from V and 1 from J; bases not matched to a gene: 2. CDR3 length: 15 residues. The germline V gene encodes CDR1 KGHSH and CDR2 LQKENI. The CDR3 nucleotides read TGTGCCAGCTCACGACAGGGGGGATCCTACAATGAGCAGTTCTTC. Translation gives CASSRQGGSYNEQFF.

This clone occurred a few times. This chain joins TRBV7-3 and TRBJ2-7, with D maybe TRBD2 (7 bases). Trimming took off 0 bases at V and 0 bases at J, with 12 bases between the two ends. The CDR3 is made up of 16 amino acids. Per germline, CDR1 SGHTA and CDR2 FQGTGA. The chain's CDR3 is CASSLTAGAGSYEQYF. CDR3 coding DNA: TGTGCCAGCAGCTTAACGGCGGGGGCGGGCTCCTACGAGCAGTACTTC.

Worth noting for this clone: This sample includes further DNA sequences coding for the same CDR3. The chain couples TRBV18 to TRBJ2-5, with 8 bases fitting TRBD2. The germline gives CDR1 KGHSH, CDR2 LQKENI. This CDR3 region has 13 residues. V was clipped by 3 bases and J by 5 bases; unmatched bases: 2. In DNA, the CDR3 is TGTGCCAGCTCACCCGGCGGGGGGGAGACCCAGTACTTC. It yields the protein CASSPGGGETQYF.

In this sample, this clone turned up a few times. The V gene is TRBV28, the J gene TRBJ2-7; tentatively, D is TRBD1 (5 bases). CDR1 is MDHEN and CDR2 is SYDVKM in the germline V gene. The CDR3 runs to 12 residues. Trimming shortened V by 8 bases and J by 5 bases, and 13 bases separated the two germline ends. The CDR3 DNA sequence: TGTGCCAGCGGCAGGGATGGACACGAGCAGTACTTC. Translation: CASGRDGHEQYF. The full variable domain, rest sourced from reference TRBV28 and TRBJ2-7, is DVKVTQSSRYLVKRTGEKVFLECVQDMDHENMFWYRQDPGLGLRLIYFSYDVKMKEKGDIPEGYSVSREKKERFSLILESASTNQTSMYLCASGRDGHEQYFGPGTRLTVT.

The sample holds many counts of this clone. The rearrangement links TRBV27 to TRBJ1-2; possibly TRBD1 for D (5 bases). Germline assignment: CDR1 MNHEY and CDR2 SMNVEV (reference sequence). Trimming stripped 3 bases from V and 7 bases from J, with 15 bases between. The CDR3 has 14 amino acids. The CDR3 here is CASSFLTGRVGYTF. The CDR3 coding sequence is TGTGCCAGCAGTTTCCTAACAGGAAGGGTTGGCTACACCTTC.

As for this clone: Other DNA sequences in the same sample also yield this CDR3. The chain recombines TRBV19 with TRBJ1-1; 10 nucleotides agree with TRBD1. The junction had 2 bases not matched to a gene; V was cut back by 5 bases and J by 2 bases. There are 14 residues in the CDR3. Germline values: CDR1 LNHDA, CDR2 SQIVND (reference sequence). The CDR3 DNA follows: TGTGCCAGTAGTGTGACAGGGGGCAACACTGAAGCTTTCTTT. Encoded protein: CASSVTGGNTEAFF.

The chain combines TRBV5-4 with TRBJ1-2, with TRBD1 identical over 9 bases. Germline V gene data show CDR1 as SGHNT and CDR2 as YYREEE (reference sequence). There are 15 residues in the CDR3. J was trimmed by 4 bases and V by 4 bases; bases with no gene match: 8. The CDR3 is CASSPRQGGGYGYTF. The CDR3 region has the DNA TGTGCCAGCAGCCCCCGACAGGGGGGTGGCTATGGCTACACCTTC.

The rearrangement uses TRBV9 and TRBJ2-5, with D maybe TRBD1 (6 bases). Germline CDR1 reads SGDLS; CDR2 reads YYNGEE. The CDR3 covers 14 residues. V lost 2 bases and J 3 bases, leaving 11 bases between the germline ends. CDR3 loop: CASSVMGAEETQYF. The CDR3 nucleotides read TGTGCCAGCAGCGTGATGGGGGCCGAAGAGACCCAGTACTTC.

This chain connects TRBV4-3 to TRBJ2-2; 7 positions match TRBD2. The CDR3 loop spans 18 amino acids. Per the germline V gene, CDR1 is LGHNA and CDR2 is YSLEER. J gave up 1 base and V 0 bases, and 8 bases lay outside the gene matches. This CDR3 is CASSQDLTSGVNTGELFF. CDR3 bases: TGCGCCAGCAGCCAAGATCTGACCAGCGGGGTGAACACCGGGGAGCTGTTTTTT.

The V call is TRBV9, the J call TRBJ2-1, with 7 nucleotides matching TRBD2. Losses at the gene ends were 0 bases for V and 6 bases for J; bases not matched to a gene: 3. In germline, CDR1 is SGDLS, CDR2 YYNGEE. The CDR3 extends over 14 amino acids. The CDR3 DNA follows: TGTGCCAGCAGCGTAGGGGGGGGAACCAATGAGCAGTTCTTC. Amino acids: CASSVGGGTNEQFF. Combining the CDR3 with reference TRBV9 and TRBJ2-1 gives the whole variable domain DSGVTQTPKHLITATGQRVTLRCSPRSGDLSVYWYQQSLDQGLQFLIQYYNGEERAKGNILERFSAQQFPDLHSELNLSSLELGDSALYFCASSVGGGTNEQFFGPGTRLTVL.

The chain uses TRBV5-1 and TRBJ2-2; possibly TRBD1 for D (6 bases). Between the trimmed V and J ends, which lost 4 bases and 5 bases, there was a span of 9 bases. Germline CDR1 reads SGHRS; CDR2 reads YFSETQ. CDR3 size: 13 residues. The CDR3 sequence is CASSEGGTGELFF. The CDR3 nucleotides read TGCGCCAGCAGCGAAGGGGGTACCGGGGAGCTGTTTTTT.

This clone came up once. This chain joins TRBV30 and TRBJ2-5; D might be TRBD2 (5 bases). This CDR3 comprises 15 residues. Germline V gene sequence: CDR1 GTSNPN, CDR2 SVGIG (reference sequence). Trimming stripped 4 bases from V and 5 bases from J, with 20 bases between. The CDR3 bases are TGTGCCTGGACCAACGCCGGACTGCCCGGGGAGACCCAGTACTTC. It specifies CAWTNAGLPGETQYF.